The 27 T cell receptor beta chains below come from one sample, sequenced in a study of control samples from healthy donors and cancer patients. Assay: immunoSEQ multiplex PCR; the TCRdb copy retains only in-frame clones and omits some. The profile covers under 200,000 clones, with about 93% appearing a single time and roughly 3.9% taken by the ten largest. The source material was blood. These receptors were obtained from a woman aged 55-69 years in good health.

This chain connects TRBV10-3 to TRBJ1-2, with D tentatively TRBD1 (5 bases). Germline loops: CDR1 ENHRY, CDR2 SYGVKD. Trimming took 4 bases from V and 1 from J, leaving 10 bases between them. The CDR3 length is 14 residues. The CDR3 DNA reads TGTGCCATCAGTGGGGACGTGAATAACTATGGCTACACCTTC. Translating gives CAISGDVNNYGYTF.

The CDR3 is CASSWSRDRAMNTEAFF. In DNA form, the CDR3 reads TGCGCCAGCAGCTGGAGCCGGGACAGGGCAATGAACACTGAAGCTTTCTTT. The J gene is TRBJ1-1, the V gene TRBV5-1, with 9 bases fitting TRBD1. The CDR3 contains 17 residues. J lost 0 bases, V lost 3 bases, and 9 bases had no gene match. Germline loops: CDR1 SGHRS, CDR2 YFSETQ.

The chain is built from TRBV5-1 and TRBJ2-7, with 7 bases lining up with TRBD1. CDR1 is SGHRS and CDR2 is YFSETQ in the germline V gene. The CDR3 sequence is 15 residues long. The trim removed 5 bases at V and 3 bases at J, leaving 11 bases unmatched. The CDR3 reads CASRQTGSSIYEQYF. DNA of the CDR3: TGCGCCAGCAGGCAGACAGGGTCTTCGATCTACGAGCAGTACTTC.

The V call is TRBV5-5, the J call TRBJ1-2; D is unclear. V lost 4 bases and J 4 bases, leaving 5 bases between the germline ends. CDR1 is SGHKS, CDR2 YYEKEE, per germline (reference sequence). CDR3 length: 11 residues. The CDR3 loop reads CASSPRYGYTF. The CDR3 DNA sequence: TGTGCCAGCAGCCCCCGCTATGGCTACACCTTC.

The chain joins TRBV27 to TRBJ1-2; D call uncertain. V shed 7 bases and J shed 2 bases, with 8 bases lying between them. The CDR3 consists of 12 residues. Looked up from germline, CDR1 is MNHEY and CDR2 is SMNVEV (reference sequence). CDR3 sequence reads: CASKGTNYGYTF. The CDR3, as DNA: TGTGCCAGCAAAGGTACAAACTATGGCTACACCTTC.

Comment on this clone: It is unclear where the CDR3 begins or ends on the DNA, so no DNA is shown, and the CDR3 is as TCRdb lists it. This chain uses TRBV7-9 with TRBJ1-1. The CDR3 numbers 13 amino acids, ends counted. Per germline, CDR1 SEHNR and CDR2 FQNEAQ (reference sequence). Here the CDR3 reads CASSLFGEGASFF.

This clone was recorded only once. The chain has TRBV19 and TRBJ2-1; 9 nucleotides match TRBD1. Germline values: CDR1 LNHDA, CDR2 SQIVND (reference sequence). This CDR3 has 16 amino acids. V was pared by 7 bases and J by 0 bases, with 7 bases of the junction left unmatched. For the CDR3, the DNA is TGTGCCAGTACTTTAACAGGGGGCCGCTCCTACAATGAGCAGTTCTTC. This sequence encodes CASTLTGGRSYNEQFF.

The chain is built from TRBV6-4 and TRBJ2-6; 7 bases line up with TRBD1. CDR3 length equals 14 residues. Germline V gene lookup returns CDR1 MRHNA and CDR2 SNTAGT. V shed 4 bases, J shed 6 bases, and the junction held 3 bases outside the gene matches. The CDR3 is CASSVTGLANVLTF. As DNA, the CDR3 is TGTGCCAGCAGTGTGACAGGGTTGGCCAACGTCCTGACTTTC.

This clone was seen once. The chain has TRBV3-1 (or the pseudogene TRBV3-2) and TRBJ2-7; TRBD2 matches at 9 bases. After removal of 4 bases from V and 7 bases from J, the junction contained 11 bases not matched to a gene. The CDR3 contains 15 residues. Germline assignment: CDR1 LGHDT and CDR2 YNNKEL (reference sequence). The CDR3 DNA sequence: TGTGCCAGCAGCCCTTCGGGTAGCGGGGGAGGGGAGCAGTACTTC. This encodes CASSPSGSGGGEQYF.

The CDR3 nucleotides are TGCGCCAGCAGCCAAGGCAGGGACGGGATCCGGAATGAAAAACTGTTTTTT. Its protein is CASSQGRDGIRNEKLFF. The chain carries TRBV4-1 and TRBJ1-4; TRBD1 might be the D (5 bases). Germline CDR1 and CDR2: MGHRA and YSYEKL. V was trimmed by 1 base and J by 5 bases, leaving 17 bases between them. The CDR3 covers 17 residues.

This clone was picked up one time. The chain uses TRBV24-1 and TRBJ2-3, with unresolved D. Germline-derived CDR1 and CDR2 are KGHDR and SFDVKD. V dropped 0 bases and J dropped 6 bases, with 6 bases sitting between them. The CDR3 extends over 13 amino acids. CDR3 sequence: CATSDLAGDTQYF. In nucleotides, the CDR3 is TGTGCCACCAGTGATTTGGCCGGGGATACGCAGTATTTT.

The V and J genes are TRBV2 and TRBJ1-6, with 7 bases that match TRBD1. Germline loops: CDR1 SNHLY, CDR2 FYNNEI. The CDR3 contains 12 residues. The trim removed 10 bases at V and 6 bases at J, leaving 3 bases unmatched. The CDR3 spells CAIDRVNSPLHF. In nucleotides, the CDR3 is TGTGCCATCGACAGGGTTAATTCACCCCTCCACTTT.

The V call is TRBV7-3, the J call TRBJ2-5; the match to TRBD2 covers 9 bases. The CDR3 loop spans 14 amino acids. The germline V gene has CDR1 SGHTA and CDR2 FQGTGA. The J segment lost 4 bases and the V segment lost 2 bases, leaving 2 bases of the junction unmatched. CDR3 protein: CASSLGTSPETQYF. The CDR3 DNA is TGTGCCAGCAGCTTAGGGACTAGCCCAGAGACCCAGTACTTC.

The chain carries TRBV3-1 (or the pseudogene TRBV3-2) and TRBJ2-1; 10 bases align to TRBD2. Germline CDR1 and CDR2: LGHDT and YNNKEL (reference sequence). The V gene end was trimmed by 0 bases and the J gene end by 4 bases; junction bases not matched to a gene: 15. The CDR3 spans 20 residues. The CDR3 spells CASSQERGIAGGSKYNEQFF. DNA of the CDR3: TGTGCCAGCAGCCAAGAGCGTGGGATAGCGGGGGGTTCTAAGTACAATGAGCAGTTCTTC.

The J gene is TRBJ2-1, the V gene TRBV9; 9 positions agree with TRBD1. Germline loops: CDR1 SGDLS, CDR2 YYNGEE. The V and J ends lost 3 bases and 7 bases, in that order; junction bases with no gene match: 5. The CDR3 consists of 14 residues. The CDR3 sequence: CASSDHRGLNEQFF. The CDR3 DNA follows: TGTGCCAGCAGCGACCACAGGGGGCTAAATGAGCAGTTCTTC.

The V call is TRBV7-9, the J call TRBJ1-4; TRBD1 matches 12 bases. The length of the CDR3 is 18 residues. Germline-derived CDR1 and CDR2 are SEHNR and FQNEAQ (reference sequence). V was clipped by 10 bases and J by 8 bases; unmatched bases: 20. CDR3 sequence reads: CAINENRDRGQVQEKLFF. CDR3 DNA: TGTGCCATCAACGAGAACCGGGACAGGGGGCAGGTTCAGGAAAAACTGTTTTTT.

CDR3 DNA sequence: TGTGCCAGCAGTTTGACCAGGGGACATCAGCCCCAGCATTTT. This encodes CASSLTRGHQPQHF. The V gene is TRBV28, the J gene TRBJ1-5; a weak D match, TRBD1 (6 bases). Germline V gives CDR1 MDHEN, CDR2 SYDVKM. Between the trimmed V and J ends, which lost 3 bases and 5 bases, there was a span of 11 bases. The CDR3 spans 14 residues. Based on the CDR3 plus reference TRBV28 and TRBJ1-5, the full variable domain is DVKVTQSSRYLVKRTGEKVFLECVQDMDHENMFWYRQDPGLGLRLIYFSYDVKMKEKGDIPEGYSVSREKKERFSLILESASTNQTSMYLCASSLTRGHQPQHFGDGTRLSIL.

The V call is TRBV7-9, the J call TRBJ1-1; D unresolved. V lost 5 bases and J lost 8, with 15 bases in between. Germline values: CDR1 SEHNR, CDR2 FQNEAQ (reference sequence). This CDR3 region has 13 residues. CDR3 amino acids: CASSPRLGREAFF. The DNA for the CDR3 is TGTGCCAGCAGCCCGAGGCTGGGGAGGGAAGCTTTCTTT.

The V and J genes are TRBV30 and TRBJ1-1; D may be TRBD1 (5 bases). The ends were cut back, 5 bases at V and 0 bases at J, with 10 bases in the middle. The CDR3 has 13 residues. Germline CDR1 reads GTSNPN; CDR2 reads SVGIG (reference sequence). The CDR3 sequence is CAWSQGLNTEAFF. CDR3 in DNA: TGTGCCTGGTCCCAGGGCTTGAACACTGAAGCTTTCTTT.

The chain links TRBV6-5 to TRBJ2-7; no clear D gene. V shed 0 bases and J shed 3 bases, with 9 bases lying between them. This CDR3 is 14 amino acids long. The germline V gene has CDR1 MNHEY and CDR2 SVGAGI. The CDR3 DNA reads TGTGCCAGCAGTTACTCGGATTATGGCTACGAGCAGTACTTC. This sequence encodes CASSYSDYGYEQYF.

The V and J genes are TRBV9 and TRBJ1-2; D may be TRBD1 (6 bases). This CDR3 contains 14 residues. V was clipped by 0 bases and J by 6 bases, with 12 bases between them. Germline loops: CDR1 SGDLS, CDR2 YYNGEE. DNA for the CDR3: TGTGCCAGCAGCGTAGACGGACAGAGCCATGGCTACACCTTC. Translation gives CASSVDGQSHGYTF.

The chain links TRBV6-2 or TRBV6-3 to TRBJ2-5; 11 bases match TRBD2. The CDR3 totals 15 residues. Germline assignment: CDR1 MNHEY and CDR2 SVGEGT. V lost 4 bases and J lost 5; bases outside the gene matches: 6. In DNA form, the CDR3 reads TGTGCCAGCAGTTGGCCTAGCGGGGGGACGGAGACCCAGTACTTC. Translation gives CASSWPSGGTETQYF.

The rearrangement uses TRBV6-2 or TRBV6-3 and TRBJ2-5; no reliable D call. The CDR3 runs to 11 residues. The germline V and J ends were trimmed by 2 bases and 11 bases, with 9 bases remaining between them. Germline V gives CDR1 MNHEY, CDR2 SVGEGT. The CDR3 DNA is TGTGCCAGCAGTTACCGGCTAGGTCAGTACTTC. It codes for CASSYRLGQYF.

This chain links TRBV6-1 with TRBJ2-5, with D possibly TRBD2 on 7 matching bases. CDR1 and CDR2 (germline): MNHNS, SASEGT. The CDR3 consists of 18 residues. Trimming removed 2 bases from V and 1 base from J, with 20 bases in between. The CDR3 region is CASSELVGGGPIQETQYF. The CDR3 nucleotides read TGTGCCAGCAGTGAACTGGTCGGCGGGGGCCCAATCCAAGAGACCCAGTACTTC.

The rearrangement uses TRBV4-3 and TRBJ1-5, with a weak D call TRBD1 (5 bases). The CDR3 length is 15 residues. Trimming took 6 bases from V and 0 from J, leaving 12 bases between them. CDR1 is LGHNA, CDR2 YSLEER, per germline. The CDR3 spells CASSPGTYSNQPQHF. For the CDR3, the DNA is TGCGCCAGCAGTCCCGGGACTTATAGCAATCAGCCCCAGCATTTT.

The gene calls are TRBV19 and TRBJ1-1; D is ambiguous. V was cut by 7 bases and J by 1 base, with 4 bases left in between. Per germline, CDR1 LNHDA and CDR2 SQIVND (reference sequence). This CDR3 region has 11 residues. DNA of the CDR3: TGTGCCAGTACTGAGAACACTGAAGCTTTCTTT. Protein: CASTENTEAFF. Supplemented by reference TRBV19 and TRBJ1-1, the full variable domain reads DGGITQSPKYLFRKEGQNVTLSCEQNLNHDAMYWYRQDPGQGLRLIYYSQIVNDFQKGDIAEGYSVSREKKESFPLTVTSAQKNPTAFYLCASTENTEAFFGQGTRLTVV.

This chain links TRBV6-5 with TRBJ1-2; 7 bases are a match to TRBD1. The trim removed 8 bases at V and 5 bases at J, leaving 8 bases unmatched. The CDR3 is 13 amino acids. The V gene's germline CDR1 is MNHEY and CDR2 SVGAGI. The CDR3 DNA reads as TGTGCCAGCGTCAGACAGGGTAGATATGGCTACACCTTC. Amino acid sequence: CASVRQGRYGYTF.